Each of the 26 T cell receptor beta chains below was sequenced from the same sample in a study of cytomegalovirus exposure and HLA in healthy donors. The study ran its PCR with 60 Vbeta and 13 Jbeta primers. The method was immunoSEQ multiplex PCR; TCRdb's version includes in-frame clones alone and lacks a portion of them. The repertoire holds some 150,000 clones, with around 80% as singletons. The sequencing sample was made of PBMCs. These receptors originate from a man younger than 30 in good health and CMV-seropositive.

The V and J genes are TRBV28 and TRBJ2-7; possibly TRBD2 for D (7 bases). There are 15 residues in the CDR3. Looked up from germline, CDR1 is MDHEN and CDR2 is SYDVKM. V was trimmed by 7 bases and J by 4 bases, leaving 20 bases between them. The chain's CDR3 is CASIPRGGGPYEQYF. The CDR3 nucleotides are TGTGCCAGCATCCCTAGAGGGGGAGGGCCTTACGAGCAGTACTTC. Drawing the rest from reference TRBV28 and TRBJ2-7, the complete variable domain is DVKVTQSSRYLVKRTGEKVFLECVQDMDHENMFWYRQDPGLGLRLIYFSYDVKMKEKGDIPEGYSVSREKKERFSLILESASTNQTSMYLCASIPRGGGPYEQYFGPGTRLTVT.

This chain connects TRBV30 to TRBJ1-6, with D possibly TRBD1 on 5 matching bases. The CDR3 totals 14 residues. With 2 bases removed from V and 6 bases from J, the gap between germline ends came to 11 bases. Germline V CDR1 and CDR2: GTSNPN, SVGIG (reference sequence). The chain's CDR3 is CAWSLGAGNSPLHF. The CDR3 nucleotides read TGTGCCTGGAGTCTAGGGGCCGGTAATTCACCCCTCCACTTT.

In this sample, this clone turned up once. The chain is built from TRBV7-6 and TRBJ2-2; TRBD1 agrees at 7 bases. Germline CDR1 reads SGHVS; CDR2 reads FNYEAQ. The CDR3 runs to 16 residues. The J segment lost 0 bases and the V segment lost 5 bases, leaving 6 bases of the junction unmatched. CDR3 amino acids: CASSLGTASNTGELFF. For the CDR3, the DNA is TGTGCCAGCAGCCTTGGGACAGCCTCGAACACCGGGGAGCTGTTTTTT.

The DNA for the CDR3 is TGTGCCAGTAGTATCTGGGCAGACTATGGCTACACCTTC. The encoded protein is CASSIWADYGYTF. The chain recombines TRBV19 with TRBJ1-2; D remains ambiguous. Trimming cost V 3 bases and J 3 bases, with 8 bases left between them. The CDR3 runs to 13 residues. Germline V gene lookup returns CDR1 LNHDA and CDR2 SQIVND (reference sequence).

This sequence joins TRBV6-1 and TRBJ2-2, with D tentatively TRBD1 (6 bases). Trimming removed 7 bases at V and 0 bases at J, with 12 bases between. The CDR3 runs to 15 residues. Germline-derived CDR1 and CDR2 are MNHNS and SASEGT. This CDR3 is CASTLTGSNTGELFF. The CDR3 coding sequence is TGTGCCAGCACCCTGACAGGATCGAACACCGGGGAGCTGTTTTTT.

The V gene is TRBV5-1, the J gene TRBJ2-1; perhaps TRBD2 as D (5 bases). The CDR3 length is 14 residues. CDR1 is SGHRS, CDR2 YFSETQ, per germline. The germline V and J ends were trimmed by 0 bases and 2 bases, with 6 bases remaining between them. Here the CDR3 DNA reads TGCGCCAGCAGCTTGGAACTAGCCTACAATGAGCAGTTCTTC. Protein: CASSLELAYNEQFF.

The chain employs TRBV28 and TRBJ1-1; weak D call: TRBD1 (5 bases). The CDR3 extends over 16 amino acids. V lost 7 bases, J lost 0 bases, and 18 bases lay in between. The germline gives CDR1 MDHEN, CDR2 SYDVKM. The CDR3: CASNPPGGSMNTEAFF. Here the CDR3 DNA reads TGTGCCAGCAATCCCCCCGGGGGGTCTATGAACACTGAAGCTTTCTTT.

This clone was detected a few times. The rearrangement links TRBV28 to TRBJ1-2; weak D call: TRBD1 (5 bases). Germline V gives CDR1 MDHEN, CDR2 SYDVKM. CDR3 length equals 12 residues. V was pared by 7 bases and J by 4 bases, with 10 bases between. The CDR3 reads CASTRGGYGYTF. CDR3 DNA sequence: TGTGCCAGCACCCGGGGGGGCTATGGCTACACCTTC.

The V call is TRBV6-4, the J call TRBJ2-3; D might be TRBD2 (6 bases). Germline V lookup: CDR1 MRHNA, CDR2 SNTAGT. The CDR3 has 13 amino acids. V lost 2 bases, J lost 5 bases, and 8 bases lay in between. CDR3 in DNA: TGTGCCAGCAGTGACCAGGAGGGAGATACGCAGTATTTT. It translates to CASSDQEGDTQYF.

This chain links TRBV28 with TRBJ2-7; TRBD2 might be the D (6 bases). V lost 6 bases and J lost 5, with 14 bases in between. There are 13 residues in the CDR3. Germline assignment: CDR1 MDHEN and CDR2 SYDVKM. The CDR3 loop reads CASSQRRAHEQYF. Written as DNA, the CDR3 is TGTGCCAGCAGCCAGCGGAGGGCCCACGAGCAGTACTTC.

The V and J genes are TRBV19 and TRBJ1-2, with TRBD1 matching over 8 bases. There are 14 residues in the CDR3. The ends lost 4 bases at V and 4 bases at J; junction bases unmatched: 5. The germline V gene has CDR1 LNHDA and CDR2 SQIVND (reference sequence). The CDR3: CASSKTGDGYGYTF. The CDR3 nucleotides read TGTGCCAGTAGTAAGACAGGGGACGGCTATGGCTACACCTTC. Variable domain in full (rest from reference TRBV19 and TRBJ1-2): DGGITQSPKYLFRKEGQNVTLSCEQNLNHDAMYWYRQDPGQGLRLIYYSQIVNDFQKGDIAEGYSVSREKKESFPLTVTSAQKNPTAFYLCASSKTGDGYGYTFGSGTRLTVV.

This chain links TRBV28 with TRBJ1-1; no clear D gene. V lost 5 bases to trimming and J lost 8 bases, with 18 bases between them. The CDR3 has 14 residues. Germline values: CDR1 MDHEN, CDR2 SYDVKM. The CDR3 reads CASSPPRRRVEAFF. DNA of the CDR3: TGTGCCAGCAGTCCCCCCAGGAGGCGCGTGGAAGCTTTCTTT.

This clone was counted once. This sequence joins TRBV11-2 and TRBJ2-1; 9 bases fit TRBD2. V shed 2 bases and J 2 bases; nucleotides not matched to a gene: 7. Looked up from germline, CDR1 is SGHAT and CDR2 is FQNNGV. This CDR3 spans 17 amino acids. Here the CDR3 reads CASSLLGSGSTYNEQFF. The CDR3 nucleotides read TGTGCCAGCAGCTTACTGGGTAGCGGGAGCACCTACAATGAGCAGTTCTTC.

The gene calls are TRBV6-1 and TRBJ2-1; D may be TRBD2 (6 bases). Germline lookup yields CDR1 MNHNS and CDR2 SASEGT. The V end lost 0 bases, the J end lost 5 bases, and 11 bases lay between the germline ends. The CDR3 is 15 residues long. CDR3 residues: CASSEATLADNEQFF. DNA of the CDR3: TGTGCCAGCAGTGAAGCGACACTAGCCGACAATGAGCAGTTCTTC.

This rearrangement joins TRBV6-5 to TRBJ2-3, with D possibly being TRBD2 (5 bases). Trimming removed 5 bases from V and 4 bases from J, with 10 bases in between. The CDR3 runs 13 residues. The V gene's germline CDR1 is MNHEY and CDR2 SVGAGI. CDR3 region: CASSTMRADTQYF. The CDR3 region has the DNA TGTGCCAGCAGTACAATGCGGGCAGATACGCAGTATTTT.

To note about this clone: This CDR3 is also generated by other DNA sequences in the sample. This chain joins TRBV19 and TRBJ2-1; TRBD1 might be the D (5 bases). The CDR3 contains 13 residues. V shed 3 bases and J shed 5 bases, with 8 bases lying between them. Germline-derived CDR1 and CDR2 are LNHDA and SQIVND (reference sequence). CDR3 in DNA: TGTGCCAGTAGTATGGGGCAGAACAATGAGCAGTTCTTC. Translation gives CASSMGQNNEQFF.

V gene TRBV7-8 combines with J gene TRBJ2-7, with D possibly being TRBD2 (6 bases). Trimming shortened V by 6 bases and J by 6 bases, and 24 bases separated the two germline ends. The CDR3 spans 16 residues. Germline V CDR1 and CDR2: SGHVS, FQNEAQ. The DNA of the CDR3 is TGTGCCAGCAGTCCCCACCCCAGGGACTCCTTCGGCGAGCAGTACTTC. Translating it yields CASSPHPRDSFGEQYF.

This rearrangement joins TRBV27 to TRBJ2-1; 7 bases agree with TRBD2. This CDR3 contains 15 residues. V lost 4 bases and J lost 0; bases outside the gene matches: 3. In germline, CDR1 is MNHEY, CDR2 SMNVEV (reference sequence). The CDR3: CASSSLAASYNEQFF. CDR3 nucleotides: TGTGCCAGCAGTTCCCTAGCGGCCTCCTACAATGAGCAGTTCTTC.

The chain recombines TRBV7-8 with TRBJ1-2, with 8 nucleotides matching TRBD1. Germline loops: CDR1 SGHVS, CDR2 FQNEAQ. CDR3 length: 14 residues. V shed 1 base and J 5 bases; nucleotides not matched to a gene: 3. CDR3 coding DNA: TGTGCCAGCAGCTTAGGACAGGGGATTTATGGCTACACCTTC. This codes for CASSLGQGIYGYTF.

V usage is TRBV14 and J usage is TRBJ2-1; 11 bases fit TRBD2. V shed 2 bases and J 3 bases; nucleotides not matched to a gene: 9. In germline, CDR1 is SGHDN, CDR2 FVKESK. This CDR3 region has 18 residues. The CDR3 region has the DNA TGTGCCAGCAGCCAATGGGAAACACTAGCGGGAGACTACAATGAGCAGTTCTTC. Protein product: CASSQWETLAGDYNEQFF.

This sequence joins TRBV5-1 and TRBJ2-7; 7 bases align to TRBD1. In germline, CDR1 is SGHRS, CDR2 YFSETQ. V shed 2 bases, J shed 5 bases, and the junction held 7 bases outside the gene matches. This CDR3 is 14 amino acids long. The CDR3 coding sequence is TGCGCCAGCAGCTTCGACAGGGTTGGGAACGAGCAGTACTTC. As protein: CASSFDRVGNEQYF.

The chain carries TRBV19 and TRBJ2-3, with 7 bases matching TRBD1. CDR1 is LNHDA, CDR2 SQIVND, per germline (reference sequence). The CDR3 contains 14 residues. J gave up 4 bases and V 6 bases, and 7 bases lay outside the gene matches. CDR3 DNA: TGTGCCAGTAGCACGACAGGGAGCTCAGATACGCAGTATTTT. Amino acid sequence: CASSTTGSSDTQYF. Looking up the rest from reference TRBV19 and TRBJ2-3 gives the full variable domain: DGGITQSPKYLFRKEGQNVTLSCEQNLNHDAMYWYRQDPGQGLRLIYYSQIVNDFQKGDIAEGYSVSREKKESFPLTVTSAQKNPTAFYLCASSTTGSSDTQYFGPGTRLTVL.

This rearrangement joins TRBV5-4 to TRBJ1-1; 9 bases are a match to TRBD1. This CDR3 is 16 amino acids long. J gave up 0 bases and V 4 bases, and 7 bases lay outside the gene matches. Germline V CDR1 and CDR2: SGHNT, YYREEE (reference sequence). The CDR3 nucleotides are TGTGCCAGCAGCGGCCGGGACAGGGTCATGAACACTGAAGCTTTCTTT. Amino acids: CASSGRDRVMNTEAFF.

J is TRBJ2-1 and V is TRBV28, with a weak D call TRBD2 (5 bases). CDR1 is MDHEN and CDR2 is SYDVKM in the germline V gene. This CDR3 is built from 14 residues. The germline V and J ends were trimmed by 6 bases and 2 bases, with 11 bases remaining between them. DNA for the CDR3: TGTGCCAGCAGGGACTCCGAAACCTACAATGAGCAGTTCTTC. This encodes CASRDSETYNEQFF.

V and J are TRBV6-6 and TRBJ1-5, with D tentatively TRBD1 (6 bases). Germline V gene sequence: CDR1 MNHNY, CDR2 SVGAGI (reference sequence). There are 14 residues in the CDR3. V dropped 6 bases and J dropped 7 bases, with 16 bases sitting between them. CDR3 nucleotide sequence: TGTGCCAGCAGGTCCCCACAGGGAAGGCAGCCCCAGCATTTT. This gives the protein CASRSPQGRQPQHF.

The genes are TRBV2 and TRBJ2-6, with D unclear. This CDR3 region has 17 residues. CDR1 and CDR2 (germline): SNHLY, FYNNEI. Trimming took 5 bases from V and 2 from J, leaving 16 bases between them. DNA of the CDR3: TGTGCCAGCAGTTCCTCCTCAGGCTGGGCTGGGGCCAACGTCCTGACTTTC. Translation: CASSSSSGWAGANVLTF.